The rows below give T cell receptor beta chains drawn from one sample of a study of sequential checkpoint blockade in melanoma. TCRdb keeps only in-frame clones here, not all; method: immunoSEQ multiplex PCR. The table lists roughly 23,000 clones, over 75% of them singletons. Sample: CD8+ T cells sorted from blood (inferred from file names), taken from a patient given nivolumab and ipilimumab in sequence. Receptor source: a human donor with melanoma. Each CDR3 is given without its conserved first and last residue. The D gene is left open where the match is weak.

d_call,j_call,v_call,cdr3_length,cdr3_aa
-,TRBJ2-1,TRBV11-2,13,ASSFPAGPNNEQF
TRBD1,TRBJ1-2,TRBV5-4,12,ASSPDRAPVGYT
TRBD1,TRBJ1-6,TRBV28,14,ASSSTGGEYNSPLH
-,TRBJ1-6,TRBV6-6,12,ASSTPGGSSPLH
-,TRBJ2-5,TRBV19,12,ASSIRGQRETQY
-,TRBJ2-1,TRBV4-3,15,ASSQKVGTPIYNEQF
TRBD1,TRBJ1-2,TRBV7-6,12,ASSDGQGNYGYT
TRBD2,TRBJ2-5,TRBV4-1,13,ASSSRVAGGGTQY
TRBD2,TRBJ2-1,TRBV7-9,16,ASSATGTSGRPPWEQF
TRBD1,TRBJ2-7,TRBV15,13,ATSGDRAPRYEQY
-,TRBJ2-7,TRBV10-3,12,AISVTGSAYEQY
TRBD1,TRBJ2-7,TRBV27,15,ASSLGQGETFSYEQY
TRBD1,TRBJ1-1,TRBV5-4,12,ASSSRDRGPQAF
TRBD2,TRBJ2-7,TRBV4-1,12,ASSQEGGRGEQY
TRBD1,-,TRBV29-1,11,SVEEGQTYEQY
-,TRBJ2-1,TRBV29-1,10,SVTRLGNEQF
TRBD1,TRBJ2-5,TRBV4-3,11,ASSGDREETQY
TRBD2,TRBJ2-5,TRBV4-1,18,ASSQLTGTSGSPEKETQY
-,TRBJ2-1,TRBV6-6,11,ASSYLQYNEQF
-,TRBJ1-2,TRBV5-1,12,ASSPAKGFGGYT
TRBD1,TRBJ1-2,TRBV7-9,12,ASSLGTGFGGYT
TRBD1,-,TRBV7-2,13,ASSFGTGDGYEQY
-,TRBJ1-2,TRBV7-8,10,ASSFYNVGYT
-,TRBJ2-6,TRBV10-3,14,AISAGGYSRANVLT
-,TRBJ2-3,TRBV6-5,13,ASKRRGQVTDTQY
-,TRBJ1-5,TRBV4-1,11,ASSQEGLRPQH
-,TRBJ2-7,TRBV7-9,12,ASSPPAQGHEQY
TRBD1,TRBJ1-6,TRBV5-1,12,ASSFTGENSPLH
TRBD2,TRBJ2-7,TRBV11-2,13,ASSLVVREGYEQY
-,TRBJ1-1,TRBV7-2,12,ASSFNRRNTEAF
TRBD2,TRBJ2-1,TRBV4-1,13,ASSQPSGGRNEQF
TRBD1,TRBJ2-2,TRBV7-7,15,ASSYRGQGAETGELF
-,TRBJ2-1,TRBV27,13,ASSVFGGRVNEQF
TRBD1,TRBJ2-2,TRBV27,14,ASSLLQGAWTGELF
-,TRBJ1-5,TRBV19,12,ASTPFGSNQPQH
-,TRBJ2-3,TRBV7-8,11,ASSLDRGDTQY
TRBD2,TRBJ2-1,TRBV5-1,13,ASSPTSGGANEQF
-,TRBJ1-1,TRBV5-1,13,ASSLARMEGTEAF
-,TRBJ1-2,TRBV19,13,ASSTLTAMLYGYT
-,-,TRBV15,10,ATRGLSYEQY
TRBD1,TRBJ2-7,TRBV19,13,ASSRQGESFPEQY
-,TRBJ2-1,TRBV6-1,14,ASREPGTLGSNEQF
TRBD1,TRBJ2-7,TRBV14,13,ASSHLVRGPYEQY
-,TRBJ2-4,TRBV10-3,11,AIGGGPGNIQY
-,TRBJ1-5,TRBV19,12,ASTELTAYQPQH